Shown below are 5 T cell receptor beta chains from a single sample sequenced in a study of cytomegalovirus exposure and HLA in healthy donors. 60 Vbeta and 13 Jbeta primers were used in PCR. The repertoire was sequenced with immunoSEQ multiplex PCR; TCRdb's copy has only in-frame clones and lacks some. The sample yields over 75,000 clones, 70% to 90% seen once. Material for sequencing was PBMCs. These receptors were taken from a woman between 18 and 30 years old in good health and CMV-seropositive.

The V call is TRBV30, the J call TRBJ2-7, with 7 positions matching TRBD1. V gave up 5 bases and J gave up 1 base; unmatched junction bases: 14. Per the germline V gene, CDR1 is GTSNPN and CDR2 is SVGIG (reference sequence). This CDR3 spans 16 amino acids. The CDR3 DNA reads as TGTGCCTGGGGGACCCCCGACAGGGACCCGTCCTACGAGCAGTACTTC. This translates into CAWGTPDRDPSYEQYF.

The chain links TRBV7-9 to TRBJ2-1; 7 bases fit TRBD1. CDR1 SEHNR and CDR2 FQNEAQ come from the germline V gene (reference sequence). After removal of 5 bases from V and 5 bases from J, the junction contained 9 bases not matched to a gene. The CDR3 has 15 amino acids. The CDR3 DNA reads TGTGCCAGCAGCGACCAGACAGGGTTGAACAATGAGCAGTTCTTC. Amino acid sequence: CASSDQTGLNNEQFF. The full variable domain, with the rest looked up from reference TRBV7-9 and TRBJ2-1, is DTGVSQNPRHKITKRGQNVTFRCDPISEHNRLYWYRQTLGQGPEFLTYFQNEAQLEKSRLLSDRFSAERPKGSFSTLEIQRTEQGDSAMYLCASSDQTGLNNEQFFGPGTRLTVL.

This clone was observed a few times. V gene TRBV2 combines with J gene TRBJ2-7; 7 nucleotides match TRBD1. Germline CDR1 and CDR2: SNHLY and FYNNEI. V lost 4 bases and J lost 1; bases outside the gene matches: 4. This CDR3 has 14 amino acids. The CDR3 reads CASSVVGQSYEQYF. Written as DNA, the CDR3 is TGTGCCAGCAGTGTAGTGGGACAGTCCTACGAGCAGTACTTC.

The chain joins TRBV28 to TRBJ1-5; 7 nucleotides agree with TRBD1. Germline CDR1 and CDR2: MDHEN and SYDVKM. V was pared by 5 bases and J by 7 bases, with 8 bases of the junction left unmatched. The CDR3 runs to 14 residues. The CDR3 bases are TGTGCCAGCAGTGGTGACCAGGGGGGACAGCCCCAGCATTTT. Its protein product is CASSGDQGGQPQHF.

The rearrangement uses TRBV2 and TRBJ2-3, with 7 nucleotides matching TRBD2. This CDR3 has 13 amino acids. The germline gives CDR1 SNHLY, CDR2 FYNNEI. V gave up 9 bases and J gave up 6 bases; unmatched junction bases: 9. CDR3 residues: CASGGGRGDTQYF. CDR3 nucleotide sequence: TGTGCCAGTGGGGGGGGTCGGGGGGATACGCAGTATTTT.